This T cell receptor (beta chain) derives from a study of blood T cells in healthy people across ages. Whole-study findings and limits: It was the long-lived donors that had more naive CD4+ cells and higher diversity than aged donors. Diversity estimates drawn from one million T cells were deemed underestimates.

The study isolated at least 6.5 million PBMCs from each sample. Next came a second PCR, run for roughly 7 to 12 cycles, which used a sample-barcoded 5' primer along with a J-beta primer mix. The template-switch adaptor, which had 12 random nucleotides, put a tag on each cDNA molecule. TCRdb passed the 5' RACE reads through MiXCR, listing each CDR3 protein once. This table holds some 1.5 million distinct CDR3 sequences, about 45% found once. Concerning this clonotype itself: Its target is not known.

Sequencing input: blood. This clonotype was sampled from a woman under 30 in good health.

The CDR3 protein is CASSLGFSGGADTQYF. The CDR3 region has the DNA TGTGCCAGCAGTTTAGGATTCTCGGGGGGAGCAGATACGCAGTATTTT. This sequence joins TRBV12-3 or TRBV12-4 and TRBJ2-3, with 7 bases identical to TRBD2. The V gene end was trimmed by 1 base and the J gene end by 4 bases; junction bases not matched to a gene: 8. This CDR3 comprises 16 residues.